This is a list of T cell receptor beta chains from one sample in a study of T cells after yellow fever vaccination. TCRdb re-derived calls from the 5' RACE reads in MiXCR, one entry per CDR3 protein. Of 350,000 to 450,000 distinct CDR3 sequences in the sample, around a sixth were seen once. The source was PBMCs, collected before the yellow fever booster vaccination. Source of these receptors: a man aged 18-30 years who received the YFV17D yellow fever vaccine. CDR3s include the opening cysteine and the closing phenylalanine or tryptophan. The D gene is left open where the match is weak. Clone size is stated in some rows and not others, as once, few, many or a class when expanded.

CDR3 DNA: TGCAGTGCTGCGACGGGACTAGTCTCCAATGAGCAGTTCTTC
CDR3 protein: CSAATGLVSNEQFF
J gene: TRBJ2-1
V gene: TRBV20-1
clone size: -
D gene: TRBD2

CDR3 DNA: TGTGCCAGCAGTTCGGGACAGGACCGGTTTAAGCAGTACTTC
CDR3 protein: CASSSGQDRFKQYF
J gene: TRBJ2-7
V gene: TRBV27
clone size: few
D gene: TRBD1

CDR3 DNA: TGCAGTGCTCCCGGTTCGGGGCGGACGTTAACGCCGCAGTATTTT
CDR3 protein: CSAPGSGRTLTPQYF
J gene: TRBJ2-3
V gene: TRBV20-1
clone size: few
D gene: -

CDR3 DNA: TGCGCCAGCAGCTGGGGACAGGGTGGCTACGAGCAGTACTTC
CDR3 protein: CASSWGQGGYEQYF
J gene: TRBJ2-7
V gene: TRBV5-1
clone size: -
D gene: TRBD1

CDR3 DNA: TGCGCCACCAAGACAGGGGGGGGAACTGAAGCTTTCTTT
CDR3 protein: CATKTGGGTEAFF
J gene: TRBJ1-1
V gene: TRBV5-1
clone size: -
D gene: TRBD1

CDR3 DNA: TGTGCCAGCAGTCGTGTGACCCTCGCGGGGGAGACCCAGTACTTC
CDR3 protein: CASSRVTLAGETQYF
J gene: TRBJ2-5
V gene: TRBV6-1
clone size: few
D gene: -

CDR3 DNA: TGTGCCAGCAGCTTGGACGCCAGCTCCTACAATGAGCAGTTCTTC
CDR3 protein: CASSLDASSYNEQFF
J gene: TRBJ2-1
V gene: TRBV5-5
clone size: -
D gene: -

CDR3 DNA: TGTGCCAGCAGCGTAGCTTCAGGGAACACTGAAGCTTTCTTT
CDR3 protein: CASSVASGNTEAFF
J gene: TRBJ1-1
V gene: TRBV9
clone size: few
D gene: -

CDR3 DNA: TGCGCCAGCAGCTCCGGGGGAAATGAAAAACTGTTTTTT
CDR3 protein: CASSSGGNEKLFF
J gene: TRBJ1-4
V gene: TRBV5-1
clone size: few
D gene: -

CDR3 DNA: TGTGCCAGCAGACCTAGCGGGGGGGCAGTTTACAATGAGCAGTTCTTC
CDR3 protein: CASRPSGGAVYNEQFF
J gene: TRBJ2-1
V gene: TRBV7-8
clone size: few
D gene: TRBD2

CDR3 DNA: TGTGCCAGCAGCTTCCGGGGGCCTGGGGCCACAGATACGCAGTATTTT
CDR3 protein: CASSFRGPGATDTQYF
J gene: TRBJ2-3
V gene: TRBV7-2
clone size: -
D gene: -

CDR3 DNA: TGTGCCAGTTGCACGGCCCCCCACGAGCAGTACTTC
CDR3 protein: CASCTAPHEQYF
J gene: TRBJ2-7
V gene: TRBV7-9
clone size: few
D gene: -

CDR3 DNA: TGTGCCTGGAGTGTAAGTGGAGGGATAGCTCGCACTAACTATGGCTACACCTTC
CDR3 protein: CAWSVSGGIARTNYGYTF
J gene: TRBJ1-2
V gene: TRBV30
clone size: -
D gene: -

CDR3 DNA: TGTGCCAGCAGCCCCGTACACGGTGGCTACACCTTC
CDR3 protein: CASSPVHGGYTF
J gene: TRBJ1-2
V gene: TRBV6-6
clone size: -
D gene: -

CDR3 DNA: TGTGCCAGCAGTTTTCGGCTCACCGGGGAGCTGTTTTTT
CDR3 protein: CASSFRLTGELFF
J gene: TRBJ2-2
V gene: TRBV27
clone size: few
D gene: -

CDR3 DNA: TGCGCCAGCAGTCAGACAGGGGGTGTCGCCGGGGAGCTGTTTTTT
CDR3 protein: CASSQTGGVAGELFF
J gene: TRBJ2-2
V gene: TRBV5-1
clone size: -
D gene: TRBD1

CDR3 DNA: TGTGCCAGCAGCTTCGCCGACAGGGCTAATCAGCCCCAGCATTTT
CDR3 protein: CASSFADRANQPQHF
J gene: TRBJ1-5
V gene: TRBV12-3/TRBV12-4
clone size: -
D gene: TRBD1

CDR3 DNA: TGCAGTGCTAGTTCAGGTGCTGCCTACGAGCAGTACTTC
CDR3 protein: CSASSGAAYEQYF
J gene: TRBJ2-7
V gene: TRBV20-1
clone size: few
D gene: -

CDR3 DNA: TGTGCCAGCAGCTTAGGCGGGGGTAGACAGTTCTTC
CDR3 protein: CASSLGGGRQFF
J gene: TRBJ2-1
V gene: TRBV7-2
clone size: -
D gene: TRBD2

CDR3 DNA: TGTGCCAGCAGTTCACCAGAGGGGTCGGAGCGTGGGGCTTTCTTT
CDR3 protein: CASSSPEGSERGAFF
J gene: TRBJ1-1
V gene: TRBV6-5
clone size: -
D gene: -

CDR3 DNA: TGTGCCAGCAGCCCGAAACGTGGGGAAAAACTGTTTTTT
CDR3 protein: CASSPKRGEKLFF
J gene: TRBJ1-4
V gene: TRBV7-2
clone size: few
D gene: -

CDR3 DNA: TGCGCCAGCAGCTACCACCGGGGGACTCAAGAGACCCAGTACTTC
CDR3 protein: CASSYHRGTQETQYF
J gene: TRBJ2-5
V gene: TRBV4-1
clone size: many
D gene: -

CDR3 DNA: TGCAGTGCTAGAGATAGGGCTGCCAGCTCCTACAATGAGCAGTTCTTC
CDR3 protein: CSARDRAASSYNEQFF
J gene: TRBJ2-1
V gene: TRBV20-1
clone size: -
D gene: -

CDR3 DNA: TGCAGTGCTGGGGGATTTTCGGGGGGCTACACCTTC
CDR3 protein: CSAGGFSGGYTF
J gene: TRBJ1-2
V gene: TRBV20-1
clone size: -
D gene: -

CDR3 DNA: TGTGCCAGCAAAGGGGAGCACGCAGATACGCAGTATTTT
CDR3 protein: CASKGEHADTQYF
J gene: TRBJ2-3
V gene: TRBV4-2
clone size: -
D gene: -

CDR3 DNA: TGTGCCAGCACCTCCCGGGGGTGGGAGACCCAGTACTTC
CDR3 protein: CASTSRGWETQYF
J gene: TRBJ2-5
V gene: TRBV28
clone size: -
D gene: -

CDR3 DNA: TGCAGTGCTAGAGAGGGGGGACCCTTTGTCTACAATGAGCAGTTCTTC
CDR3 protein: CSAREGGPFVYNEQFF
J gene: TRBJ2-1
V gene: TRBV20-1
clone size: -
D gene: -

CDR3 DNA: TGTGCCAGCAGCTTTCGACAGGACAATAATGAAAAACTGTTTTTT
CDR3 protein: CASSFRQDNNEKLFF
J gene: TRBJ1-4
V gene: TRBV7-2
clone size: few
D gene: -

CDR3 DNA: TGCAGCTCACTCGGACAGGGGGAAGGGGCCAGGTATGGCTACACCTTC
CDR3 protein: CSSLGQGEGARYGYTF
J gene: TRBJ1-2
V gene: TRBV29-1
clone size: -
D gene: TRBD1

CDR3 DNA: TGCAGCGTCCCGGGGCCATCGGATCTCGGGGGGAATGAGCAGTTCTTC
CDR3 protein: CSVPGPSDLGGNEQFF
J gene: TRBJ2-1
V gene: TRBV29-1
clone size: few
D gene: TRBD2

CDR3 DNA: TGTGCCTGGAGTCCGGTACTAGTCGGGGAGCTGTTTTTT
CDR3 protein: CAWSPVLVGELFF
J gene: TRBJ2-2
V gene: TRBV30
clone size: few
D gene: -

CDR3 DNA: TGTGCCAGCGGAACCCAAGGGGAGCACGAGCAGTACTTC
CDR3 protein: CASGTQGEHEQYF
J gene: TRBJ2-7
V gene: TRBV12-3/TRBV12-4
clone size: -
D gene: -

CDR3 DNA: TGTGCCAGCAGTTTCAGCTCGTGGTATACTGAAGCTTTCTTT
CDR3 protein: CASSFSSWYTEAFF
J gene: TRBJ1-1
V gene: TRBV2
clone size: -
D gene: -

CDR3 DNA: TGTGCCAGCAGCTTAGGGGCAGGGGCGATTGGGACCCAGCATTTT
CDR3 protein: CASSLGAGAIGTQHF
J gene: TRBJ1-5
V gene: TRBV7-9
clone size: few
D gene: -

CDR3 DNA: TGTGCCAGCAGTTTCAAGGGGGCGCGATGGTCTGAAGCTTTCTTT
CDR3 protein: CASSFKGARWSEAFF
J gene: TRBJ1-1
V gene: TRBV12-3/TRBV12-4
clone size: -
D gene: TRBD1

CDR3 DNA: TGTGCCAGCAGTTTAAACCAGGGCCAAGGCTACACCTTC
CDR3 protein: CASSLNQGQGYTF
J gene: TRBJ1-2
V gene: TRBV12-3/TRBV12-4
clone size: many
D gene: -

CDR3 DNA: TGCGCCAGCAGCTTGGCGGGGACGTCCCAAGAGACCCAGTACTTC
CDR3 protein: CASSLAGTSQETQYF
J gene: TRBJ2-5
V gene: TRBV5-1
clone size: many
D gene: -

CDR3 DNA: TGCGCCAGCAGCCACGGTGCCGGGTCCCTCAATCAGCCCCAGCATTTT
CDR3 protein: CASSHGAGSLNQPQHF
J gene: TRBJ1-5
V gene: TRBV4-1
clone size: -
D gene: -

CDR3 DNA: TGCAGTGCTAGAGGACCGAGCACAGATACGCAGTATTTT
CDR3 protein: CSARGPSTDTQYF
J gene: TRBJ2-3
V gene: TRBV20-1
clone size: -
D gene: -

CDR3 DNA: TGTGCCACCAGTGATTTATCCCTTAACGGCTACACCTTC
CDR3 protein: CATSDLSLNGYTF
J gene: TRBJ1-2
V gene: TRBV24-1
clone size: -
D gene: -

CDR3 DNA: TGTGCCAGCGGGGGACAGGTCCCAGATACGCAGTATTTT
CDR3 protein: CASGGQVPDTQYF
J gene: TRBJ2-3
V gene: TRBV28
clone size: -
D gene: TRBD1

CDR3 DNA: TGTGCCAGCAGTTACGGAGGGACAGCCACAGATACGCAGTATTTT
CDR3 protein: CASSYGGTATDTQYF
J gene: TRBJ2-3
V gene: TRBV6-5
clone size: few
D gene: -

CDR3 DNA: TGTGCCACCAGCAGAGACGGACACTTATTACATTTT
CDR3 protein: CATSRDGHLLHF
J gene: TRBJ1-5
V gene: TRBV15
clone size: -
D gene: -

CDR3 DNA: TGCGCCAGCAGTCCCTCGACAGGGAGCTCTGGGGCCAACGTCCTGACTTTC
CDR3 protein: CASSPSTGSSGANVLTF
J gene: TRBJ2-6
V gene: TRBV5-1
clone size: -
D gene: TRBD1

CDR3 DNA: TGTGCCAGCAGCCCAGCGGCCCTAGGGAAAAATGAGCAGTTCTTC
CDR3 protein: CASSPAALGKNEQFF
J gene: TRBJ2-1
V gene: TRBV13
clone size: -
D gene: -

CDR3 DNA: TGTGCCAGCAGCTCACTAGTGCAAGAGACCCAGTACTTC
CDR3 protein: CASSSLVQETQYF
J gene: TRBJ2-5
V gene: TRBV5-6
clone size: -
D gene: -

CDR3 DNA: TGTGCAGCACAGGGTCCCCACGGGGAGCTGTTTTTT
CDR3 protein: CAAQGPHGELFF
J gene: TRBJ2-2
V gene: TRBV12-3/TRBV12-4
clone size: few
D gene: -

CDR3 DNA: TGTGCCAGCAGCCCAGGGGGATTTAACAATGAGCAGTTCTTC
CDR3 protein: CASSPGGFNNEQFF
J gene: TRBJ2-1
V gene: TRBV28
clone size: -
D gene: TRBD1